These 23 T cell receptor beta chains were sequenced from one sample in a study of T cell repertoires in cytomegalovirus infection (dated by TCRdb to 2018 to 2020). The treatment or condition label corresponds to: in vitro stimulation with specific CMV peptide epitopes to enrich CMV-specific T cells. These TCRs' antigens remain unknown. Sequencing was carried out with an Illumina HiSeq 1500. TCRdb reran the public reads through fastp at Q25 and MiXCR, keeping productive beta chains. Each CDR3 protein appears once, grouped with its most common genes and DNA. A total of under 120,000 distinct CDR3 sequences appear in this sample, roughly 39% of them only once. Roughly 70% of the sample is taken by the ten largest. This specimen consisted of CD8+ T cells from cultured PBMCs, obtained from culture after CMV antigen stimulation. These TCRs come from a human donor in good health (CMV status not recorded). Some clones in this sample may be carry-over from other donors' samples.

There are many counts of this clonotype. The V and J genes are TRBV6-2 or TRBV6-3 and TRBJ2-1; no definite D call. The V and J ends lost 2 bases and 8 bases respectively, with 13 bases between them. The germline gives CDR1 MNHEY, CDR2 SVGEGT. The CDR3 extends over 14 amino acids. CDR3 amino acids: CASSYPDSSDEQFF. The CDR3 DNA is TGTGCCAGCAGTTACCCAGATTCCTCGGATGAGCAGTTCTTC.

The rearrangement joins TRBV28 to TRBJ1-6; D is possibly TRBD1 (5 bases). The length of the CDR3 is 17 residues. The V gene's germline CDR1 is MDHEN and CDR2 SYDVKM. V was trimmed by 6 bases and J by 8 bases, leaving 23 bases between them. For the CDR3, the DNA is TGTGCCAGCAGGACGATCAGGGTAGGAAGCATGGATTCACCCCTCCACTTT. Translating gives CASRTIRVGSMDSPLHF.

This chain joins TRBV24-1 and TRBJ2-1; 8 nucleotides agree with TRBD2. J gave up 4 bases and V 3 bases, and 13 bases lay outside the gene matches. CDR1 is KGHDR, CDR2 SFDVKD, per germline. The CDR3 sequence is 18 residues long. The CDR3 coding sequence is TGTGCCACCAGTGATGCACTAGCGGCTTACGATCGGTACAATGAGCAGTTCTTC. Translated, it gives CATSDALAAYDRYNEQFF.

The rearrangement joins TRBV27 to TRBJ2-7; no clear D gene. From germline, CDR1 is MNHEY and CDR2 SMNVEV (reference sequence). The CDR3 has 14 amino acids. V was trimmed by 2 bases and J by 3 bases, leaving 11 bases between them. The CDR3 nucleotides are TGTGCCAGCAGTTTACTGGGTACCGGCTACGAGCAGTACTTC. It translates to CASSLLGTGYEQYF.

The chain couples TRBV9 to TRBJ2-2; D call uncertain. The CDR3 has 15 amino acids. V shed 4 bases and J shed 0 bases, with 10 bases lying between them. Germline lookup yields CDR1 SGDLS and CDR2 YYNGEE. Here the CDR3 reads CASSFGLANTGELFF. CDR3 nucleotides: TGTGCCAGCAGCTTCGGCCTAGCGAACACCGGGGAGCTGTTTTTT.

This clonotype was seen repeatedly, ten times or more. The chain employs TRBV13 and TRBJ2-6; D is possibly TRBD2 (5 bases). With 5 bases removed from V and 2 bases from J, the gap between germline ends came to 16 bases. Germline lookup yields CDR1 PRHDT and CDR2 FYEKMQ (reference sequence). CDR3 length: 17 amino acids. The CDR3 DNA sequence: TGTGCCAGCAGCGAAGAGGTTGGGAGCCCTGGGGCCAACGTCCTGACTTTC. Translated, it gives CASSEEVGSPGANVLTF.

The chain carries TRBV27 and TRBJ2-3, with TRBD2 matching over 9 bases. The germline CDR1 and CDR2 sequences are MNHEY and SMNVEV (reference sequence). The trim removed 10 bases at V and 6 bases at J, leaving 8 bases unmatched. CDR3 length: 13 residues. The CDR3 DNA is TGTGCCACCAGGACTAGCGTGTCCGATACGCAGTATTTT. Its translation: CATRTSVSDTQYF.

The chain combines TRBV7-2 with TRBJ2-5; 10 bases align to TRBD2. The CDR3 spans 15 residues. Germline values: CDR1 SGHTA, CDR2 FQGNSA. J lost 5 bases, V lost 5 bases, and 8 bases had no gene match. CDR3: CASSITSGGAETQYF. The CDR3 DNA follows: TGTGCCAGCAGCATTACCAGCGGGGGGGCTGAGACCCAGTACTTC.

J is TRBJ1-1 and V is TRBV7-9; 7 bases are a match to TRBD1. J gave up 6 bases and V 6 bases, and 4 bases lay outside the gene matches. This CDR3 region has 12 residues. From germline, CDR1 is SEHNR and CDR2 FQNEAQ (reference sequence). CDR3 loop: CASRQGPPEAFF. In DNA form, the CDR3 reads TGTGCCAGCAGACAGGGGCCGCCTGAAGCTTTCTTT.

This clonotype is medium-sized. The V gene is TRBV7-8, the J gene TRBJ2-7; possibly TRBD1 or TRBD2 for D (6 bases each). The length of the CDR3 is 15 residues. Germline V gives CDR1 SGHVS, CDR2 FQNEAQ. V lost 4 bases to trimming and J lost 2 bases, with 15 bases between them. DNA of the CDR3: TGTGCCAGCAGCTGGGGGGCAGGGCGGGCCTACGAGCAGTACTTC. This gives the protein CASSWGAGRAYEQYF.

This clonotype was seen at least ten times. This chain connects TRBV6-1 to TRBJ1-5, with no clear D. Trimming took 9 bases from V and 5 from J, leaving 11 bases between them. In germline, CDR1 is MNHNS, CDR2 SASEGT. The CDR3 spans 12 residues. CDR3 protein: CASKTRDQPQHF. The CDR3 region has the DNA TGTGCCAGTAAAACTCGGGATCAGCCCCAGCATTTT.

The chain links TRBV7-9 to TRBJ2-5, with D unresolved. Germline V gene sequence: CDR1 SEHNR, CDR2 FQNEAQ (reference sequence). The CDR3 extends over 13 amino acids. The V end lost 5 bases, the J end lost 1 base, and 8 bases lay between the germline ends. The CDR3 coding sequence is TGTGCCAGCAGCCTGACGGTCCAAGAGACCCAGTACTTC. Amino acid sequence: CASSLTVQETQYF.

The rearrangement links TRBV12-3 or TRBV12-4 to TRBJ1-2; D is uncertain. The CDR3 runs to 13 residues. Trimming pared 7 bases from V and 8 bases from J, leaving 17 bases between. CDR3 residues: CASTLGLPLGYTF. CDR3 bases: TGTGCCAGCACCCTCGGGTTACCGCTCGGCTACACCTTC.

The chain uses TRBV6-5 and TRBJ2-7; 8 nucleotides line up with TRBD2. Germline V gene lookup returns CDR1 MNHEY and CDR2 SVGAGI. This CDR3 comprises 15 residues. The V and J ends lost 4 bases and 0 bases, in that order; junction bases with no gene match: 5. The CDR3 loop reads CASSLGLVGSYEQYF. CDR3 coding DNA: TGTGCCAGCAGTTTGGGACTAGTTGGCTCCTACGAGCAGTACTTC.

The chain employs TRBV5-6 and TRBJ2-1; 10 bases match TRBD1. CDR1 and CDR2 from the germline V gene are SGHDT and YYEEEE. J gave up 6 bases and V 4 bases, and 10 bases lay outside the gene matches. This CDR3 has 16 residues. The CDR3, as DNA: TGTGCCAGCAGCCAAACCGGGACAGGGGATAGCAATGAGCAGTTCTTC. It encodes CASSQTGTGDSNEQFF.

This clonotype has a handful of counts. The chain recombines TRBV24-1 with TRBJ2-5, with D tentatively TRBD1 (5 bases). V gave up 8 bases and J gave up 2 bases, with 8 bases separating them. CDR1 KGHDR and CDR2 SFDVKD come from the germline V gene. This CDR3 spans 12 amino acids. CDR3 sequence (DNA): TGTGCCACCACGAGACAGCAAGAGACCCAGTACTTC. Encoded protein: CATTRQQETQYF.

The chain joins TRBV19 to TRBJ1-1; the match to TRBD1 covers 10 bases. Germline V CDR1 and CDR2: LNHDA, SQIVND (reference sequence). V shed 5 bases, J shed 1 base, and the junction held 1 base outside the gene matches. There are 14 residues in the CDR3. Here the CDR3 reads CASSGTGANTEAFF. DNA for the CDR3: TGTGCCAGTAGTGGGACAGGGGCGAACACTGAAGCTTTCTTT.

This clonotype was found many times. The chain has TRBV7-8 and TRBJ2-1; 7 bases align to TRBD2. Germline V CDR1 and CDR2: SGHVS, FQNEAQ. The CDR3 is 12 residues long. With V trimmed by 1 base and J by 9 bases, 0 bases remained unmatched. Written as DNA, the CDR3 is TGTGCCAGCAGCTTAGGGGGGGGTGAGCAGTTCTTC. Translating gives CASSLGGGEQFF. The whole variable domain, filled in from reference TRBV7-8 and TRBJ2-1, reads GAGVSQSPRYKVAKRGQDVALRCDPISGHVSLFWYQQALGQGPEFLTYFQNEAQLDKSGLPSDRFFAERPEGSVSTLKIQRTQQEDSAVYLCASSLGGGEQFFGPGTRLTVL.

This clonotype was counted a few times. The chain is built from TRBV7-3 and TRBJ2-7; D is ambiguous. Looked up from germline, CDR1 is SGHTA and CDR2 is FQGTGA. This CDR3 is 12 amino acids long. V gave up 3 bases and J gave up 2 bases, with 5 bases separating them. This CDR3 is CASSFIPYEQYF. Here the CDR3 DNA reads TGTGCCAGCAGCTTCATTCCCTACGAGCAGTACTTC.

The rearrangement links TRBV27 to TRBJ1-1; no reliable D call. The CDR3 sequence is 11 residues long. The V and J ends lost 10 bases and 11 bases respectively, with 17 bases between them. Germline V lookup: CDR1 MNHEY, CDR2 SMNVEV (reference sequence). CDR3 bases: TGTGCCACCCTTTGGGGATTCTTGGCTTTCTTT. It codes for CATLWGFLAFF.

The chain is built from TRBV25-1 and TRBJ1-3; D not resolved. The ends were cut back, 4 bases at V and 0 bases at J, with 10 bases in the middle. Germline V gene lookup returns CDR1 MGHDK and CDR2 SYGVNS. This CDR3 is built from 15 residues. The CDR3 DNA is TGTGCCAGCAGTGCCGACCATATCTCTGGAAACACCATATATTTT. This sequence encodes CASSADHISGNTIYF.

The chain has TRBV7-4 and TRBJ2-3; D unclear. CDR1 SGHVT and CDR2 SQSDAQ come from the germline V gene. This CDR3 comprises 14 residues. Trimming shortened V by 7 bases and J by 5 bases, and 16 bases separated the two germline ends. The CDR3 loop is CASTTPLVEDTQYF. The CDR3 coding sequence is TGTGCCAGCACCACCCCCTTGGTGGAAGATACGCAGTATTTT.

The chain combines TRBV7-6 with TRBJ2-7; 8 bases are a match to TRBD1. In germline, CDR1 is SGHVS, CDR2 FNYEAQ. There are 14 residues in the CDR3. V was clipped by 1 base and J by 2 bases; unmatched bases: 1. This CDR3 reads CASSLDRGAYEQYF. DNA of the CDR3: TGTGCCAGCAGCTTAGACAGGGGGGCCTACGAGCAGTACTTC.